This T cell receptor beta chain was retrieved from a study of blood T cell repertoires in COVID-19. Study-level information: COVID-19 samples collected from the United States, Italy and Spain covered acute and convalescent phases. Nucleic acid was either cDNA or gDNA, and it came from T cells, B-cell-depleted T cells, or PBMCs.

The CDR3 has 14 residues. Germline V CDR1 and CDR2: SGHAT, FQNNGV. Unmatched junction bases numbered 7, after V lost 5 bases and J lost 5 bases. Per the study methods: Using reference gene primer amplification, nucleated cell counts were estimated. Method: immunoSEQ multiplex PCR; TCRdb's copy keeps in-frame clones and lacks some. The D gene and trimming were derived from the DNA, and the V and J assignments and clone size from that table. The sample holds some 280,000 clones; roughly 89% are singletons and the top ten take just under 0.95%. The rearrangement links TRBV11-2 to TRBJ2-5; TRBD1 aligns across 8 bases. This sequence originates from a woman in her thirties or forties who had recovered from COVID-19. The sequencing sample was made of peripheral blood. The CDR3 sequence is CASSPKQGVETQYF. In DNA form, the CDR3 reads TGTGCCAGCAGCCCGAAACAGGGGGTTGAGACCCAGTACTTC.